This passage covers 29 T cell receptor beta chains from one sample sequenced in a study of CD8 T cells in Susac syndrome. When the RNA was reverse transcribed, random hexamers were used with an input of about 0.45 to 1 ug. TCRdb called the immunoSEQ multiplex PCR reads again in MiXCR, with one record for every CDR3 protein. The sample gives about 210,000 distinct CDR3 sequences, approximately 95% of which show up once; 0.08% to 0.11% is in the top ten. Material for sequencing was CD4+ T cells from PBMCs. These receptor sequences come from a human donor in good health.

The V call is TRBV13, the J call TRBJ2-7; the D is unclear. CDR3 length: 16 amino acids. The germline V gene encodes CDR1 PRHDT and CDR2 FYEKMQ (reference sequence). V was shortened by 2 bases and J by 2 bases, with 16 bases between the two germline ends. CDR3 nucleotides: TGTGCCAGCAGCTTACGAGCGAGGAACCCAGCCTACGAGCAGTACTTC. It is translated as CASSLRARNPAYEQYF. Based on the CDR3 plus reference TRBV13 and TRBJ2-7, the full variable domain is AAGVIQSPRHLIKEKRETATLKCYPIPRHDTVYWYQQGPGQDPQFLISFYEKMQSDKGSIPDRFSAQQFSDYHSELNMSSLELGDSALYFCASSLRARNPAYEQYFGPGTRLTVT.

This clonotype was recorded once. V and J are TRBV19 and TRBJ1-1; maybe TRBD1 (5 bases). The germline V and J ends were trimmed by 3 bases and 8 bases, with 10 bases remaining between them. The CDR3 is made up of 12 amino acids. The germline V gene encodes CDR1 LNHDA and CDR2 SQIVND (reference sequence). Here the CDR3 DNA reads TGTGCCAGTAGTATCGACAGCCGAGAAGCTTTCTTT. It translates to CASSIDSREAFF.

This chain uses TRBV20-1 with TRBJ1-1; the D gene is possibly TRBD1 (6 bases). The germline V gene encodes CDR1 DFQATT and CDR2 SNEGSKA (reference sequence). The V and J ends lost 6 bases and 0 bases respectively, with 11 bases between them. This CDR3 is built from 13 residues. The CDR3 here is CSAGGQLNTEAFF. In DNA form, the CDR3 reads TGCAGTGCAGGAGGACAGCTGAACACTGAAGCTTTCTTT.

The chain has TRBV14 and TRBJ2-7; D gene uncertain. From germline, CDR1 is SGHDN and CDR2 FVKESK. V was cut by 1 base and J by 7 bases, with 11 bases left in between. CDR3 length: 13 residues. CDR3 in amino acids: CASSQGISREQYV. CDR3 in DNA: TGTGCCAGCAGCCAAGGGATTTCGCGGGAGCAGTACGTC.

The chain joins TRBV20-1 to TRBJ2-3; possible D gene TRBD1, 5 bases. This CDR3 spans 14 amino acids. The germline V gene has CDR1 DFQATT and CDR2 SNEGSKA (reference sequence). V was pared by 3 bases and J by 8 bases, with 18 bases between. CDR3 residues: CSARASSVQGTQYF. The CDR3, as DNA: TGCAGTGCTAGGGCTTCTAGTGTTCAGGGTACGCAGTATTTT.

In this sample, this clonotype turned up once. This chain links TRBV12-3 or TRBV12-4 with TRBJ1-5, with 8 bases fitting TRBD1. The ends lost 10 bases at V and 1 base at J; junction bases unmatched: 9. The CDR3 extends over 15 amino acids. The CDR3 is CATDRGWTSNQPQHF. The DNA of the CDR3 is TGTGCCACTGACAGGGGCTGGACGAGCAATCAGCCCCAGCATTTT.

The CDR3 loop is CSALGRGGTAEQFF. The DNA of the CDR3 is TGCAGTGCGCTAGGTCGCGGGGGTACCGCTGAGCAGTTCTTC. This chain joins TRBV20-1 and TRBJ2-1; 7 bases match TRBD2. Looked up from germline, CDR1 is DFQATT and CDR2 is SNEGSKA (reference sequence). The CDR3 extends over 14 amino acids. Trimming removed 6 bases from V and 9 bases from J; junction bases left unmatched: 14.

This clonotype came up once. The rearrangement links TRBV7-8 to TRBJ2-5; 14 bases are a match to TRBD2. The V gene end was trimmed by 4 bases and the J gene end by 0 bases; junction bases not matched to a gene: 10. From germline, CDR1 is SGHVS and CDR2 FQNEAQ. The CDR3 length is 19 residues. DNA of the CDR3: TGTGCCAGCAGCTCTAGACTAGCGGGAGGGCCGGGGTACCAAGAGACCCAGTACTTC. Translation gives CASSSRLAGGPGYQETQYF.

The chain is built from TRBV4-1 and TRBJ1-5; D is uncertain. Per germline, CDR1 MGHRA and CDR2 YSYEKL. CDR3 size: 14 residues. V was shortened by 0 bases and J by 1 base, with 4 bases between the two germline ends. The CDR3 DNA sequence: TGCGCCAGCAGCCAAGATTCGAGCAATCAGCCCCAGCATTTT. Translating it yields CASSQDSSNQPQHF.

The chain uses TRBV29-1 and TRBJ2-7, with D possibly TRBD2 on 6 matching bases. The germline V and J ends were trimmed by 6 bases and 3 bases, with 21 bases remaining between them. The CDR3 loop spans 15 amino acids. CDR1 SQVTM and CDR2 ANQGSEA come from the germline V gene. The CDR3 sequence is CSVEGPGTQDYEQYF. CDR3 bases: TGCAGCGTGGAGGGCCCGGGAACTCAAGACTACGAGCAGTACTTC.

The V call is TRBV3-1, the J call TRBJ1-2; weak D call: TRBD1 (6 bases). Germline values: CDR1 LGHDT, CDR2 YNNKEL (reference sequence). The V gene lost 4 bases and the J gene lost 6 bases, with 15 bases spanning the gap. The CDR3 is 14 amino acids. The CDR3 sequence: CASSPSDRLNGYTF. Here the CDR3 DNA reads TGTGCCAGCAGCCCCTCGGACAGATTGAATGGCTACACCTTC.

V usage is TRBV28 and J usage is TRBJ1-1; the D is unclear. Trimming took off 5 bases at V and 8 bases at J, with 15 bases between the two ends. The CDR3 extends over 13 amino acids. Germline values: CDR1 MDHEN, CDR2 SYDVKM. CDR3 sequence: CASSVVSRPEAFF. Here the CDR3 DNA reads TGTGCCAGCAGTGTAGTCTCCAGGCCGGAAGCTTTCTTT.

The CDR3 DNA sequence: TGCGCCAGCAGCCAAGGACAGGGTGGAACGAGCAATCAGCCCCAGCATTTT. Encoded protein: CASSQGQGGTSNQPQHF. This sequence joins TRBV4-1 and TRBJ1-5, with 7 bases lining up with TRBD1. Trimming at V came to 1 base and at J to 1 base, leaving 7 bases not matched to a gene. The germline V gene encodes CDR1 MGHRA and CDR2 YSYEKL. The CDR3 consists of 17 residues.

This sequence joins TRBV20-1 and TRBJ2-7, with 10 bases that match TRBD2. CDR1 and CDR2 (germline): DFQATT, SNEGSKA (reference sequence). This CDR3 is built from 14 residues. Trimming cost V 6 bases and J 2 bases; bases outside gene matches: 7. CDR3 in amino acids: CSAIAGGLTYEQYV. CDR3 DNA sequence: TGCAGTGCCATAGCGGGAGGCCTCACCTACGAGCAGTACGTC.

In this sample, this clonotype turned up once. The chain links TRBV14 to TRBJ1-1, with D possibly matching TRBD1 (6 bases). The germline V and J ends were trimmed by 1 base and 11 bases, with 20 bases remaining between them. This CDR3 is built from 15 residues. Germline V lookup: CDR1 SGHDN, CDR2 FVKESK. The chain's CDR3 is CASSQGYIQGFQAFF. The CDR3 coding sequence is TGTGCCAGCAGCCAAGGCTACATACAGGGCTTCCAGGCTTTCTTT.

This chain links TRBV5-4 with TRBJ2-3; no firm D call. Trimming removed 3 bases at V and 5 bases at J, with 16 bases between. The germline gives CDR1 SGHNT, CDR2 YYREEE (reference sequence). The CDR3 runs 15 residues. CDR3 DNA sequence: TGTGCCAGCAGCTCGAGCCACAATTCCCAAGATACGCAGTATTTT. Residues: CASSSSHNSQDTQYF. Complete variable domain (other parts from reference TRBV5-4 and TRBJ2-3): ETGVTQSPTHLIKTRGQQVTLRCSSQSGHNTVSWYQQALGQGPQFIFQYYREEENGRGNFPPRFSGLQFPNYSSELNVNALELDDSALYLCASSSSHNSQDTQYFGPGTRLTVL.

The count of this clonotype is one. CDR3 bases: TGCAGCGTCTCAGGGGCGGACACCTCCTACAATGAGCAGTTCTTC. Its protein product is CSVSGADTSYNEQFF. V and J are TRBV29-1 and TRBJ2-1, with D maybe TRBD1 (6 bases). The CDR3 sequence is 15 residues long. CDR1 and CDR2 (germline): SQVTM, ANQGSEA. Trimming stripped 6 bases from V and 0 bases from J, with 15 bases between.

The chain has TRBV29-1 and TRBJ2-1; TRBD2 might be the D (5 bases). V shed 4 bases and J shed 3 bases, with 10 bases lying between them. Germline V gene lookup returns CDR1 SQVTM and CDR2 ANQGSEA. CDR3 size: 13 residues. The CDR3: CSVGGSVYNEQFF. In DNA, the CDR3 is TGCAGCGTTGGGGGTAGCGTCTACAATGAGCAGTTCTTC.

The chain uses TRBV20-1 and TRBJ2-1; D could derive from TRBD1 or TRBD2 (5 bases each). V lost 3 bases and J lost 6, with 15 bases in between. CDR3 length: 14 residues. Germline V gene sequence: CDR1 DFQATT, CDR2 SNEGSKA (reference sequence). CDR3 amino acids: CSASGRMGTNEQFF. Written as DNA, the CDR3 is TGCAGTGCTAGCGGGCGTATGGGGACCAATGAGCAGTTCTTC.

This chain joins TRBV27 and TRBJ2-7; 7 nucleotides agree with TRBD1. Looked up from germline, CDR1 is MNHEY and CDR2 is SMNVEV (reference sequence). This CDR3 has 16 residues. V lost 5 bases, J lost 3 bases, and 13 bases stayed unmatched. CDR3 coding DNA: TGTGCCAGCAGTCCTACGCCGACAGGGAAAGACTACGAGCAGTACTTC. It specifies CASSPTPTGKDYEQYF.

The chain recombines TRBV12-3 or TRBV12-4 with TRBJ1-1, with TRBD1 matching 7 bases. This CDR3 contains 14 residues. V lost 3 bases to trimming and J lost 3 bases; unmatched junction nucleotides: 4. This chain's CDR3 is CASSFEGAHTEAFF. CDR3 DNA: TGTGCCAGCAGTTTCGAGGGGGCCCACACTGAAGCTTTCTTT.

V gene TRBV18 combines with J gene TRBJ2-7; D is unresolved. This CDR3 has 13 residues. The V end lost 3 bases, the J end lost 6 bases, and 12 bases lay between the germline ends. In germline, CDR1 is KGHSH, CDR2 LQKENI. As DNA, the CDR3 is TGTGCCAGCTCACCCGCCGACGGAATCGAGCAGTACGTC. It encodes CASSPADGIEQYV.

V is TRBV27 and J is TRBJ2-3, with 12 nucleotides matching TRBD2. The V segment lost 1 base and the J segment 13 bases; nucleotides outside the gene matches: 9. From germline, CDR1 is MNHEY and CDR2 SMNVEV (reference sequence). The CDR3 is 15 amino acids. The CDR3 DNA reads TGTGCCAGCAGTTTATTTATCCTAGCGGGAGGGCCAGAGTATTTT. Residues: CASSLFILAGGPEYF.

The gene calls are TRBV7-6 and TRBJ2-3, with D maybe TRBD1 (6 bases). V lost 4 bases and J lost 2, with 10 bases in between. The V gene's germline CDR1 is SGHVS and CDR2 FNYEAQ. This CDR3 is 14 amino acids long. This CDR3 reads CASSSGQHTDTQYF. The CDR3 DNA follows: TGTGCCAGCAGCTCCGGACAGCACACAGATACGCAGTATTTT. The full variable domain, in which reference TRBV7-6 and TRBJ2-3 provide the parts outside the CDR3, is GAGVSQSPRYKVTKRGQDVALRCDPISGHVSLYWYRQALGQGPEFLTYFNYEAQQDKSGLPNDRFSAERPEGSISTLTIQRTEQRDSAMYRCASSSGQHTDTQYFGPGTRLTVL.

V and J are TRBV5-5 and TRBJ2-7; D uncertain. CDR3 length: 14 residues. The germline V gene encodes CDR1 SGHKS and CDR2 YYEKEE (reference sequence). Trimming stripped 2 bases from V and 0 bases from J, with 9 bases between. CDR3 amino acids: CASSFTPASYEQYF. CDR3 DNA sequence: TGTGCCAGCAGCTTCACCCCGGCCTCCTACGAGCAGTACTTC.

This chain joins TRBV12-3 or TRBV12-4 and TRBJ2-1, with D perhaps matching TRBD2 (6 bases). The CDR3 covers 14 residues. V shed 8 bases and J shed 0 bases, with 11 bases lying between them. The CDR3 spells CASFYGSSYNEQFF. The CDR3 DNA follows: TGTGCCAGCTTCTACGGGAGCTCCTACAATGAGCAGTTCTTC.

The CDR3 DNA reads TGCGCCAGCAGCTCCGGGTCCAAGGGGTACGAGCAGTACTTC. Its protein product is CASSSGSKGYEQYF. The V call is TRBV5-1, the J call TRBJ2-7; the D gene is possibly TRBD1 (5 bases). Germline V CDR1 and CDR2: SGHRS, YFSETQ. CDR3 size: 14 residues. V was clipped by 3 bases and J by 4 bases, with 14 bases between them.

The chain employs TRBV18 and TRBJ1-1; D unclear. Germline CDR1 is KGHSH and CDR2 is LQKENI. V dropped 2 bases and J dropped 1 base, with 8 bases sitting between them. This CDR3 region has 14 residues. CDR3 region: CASSPAGRNTEAFF. CDR3 nucleotides: TGTGCCAGCTCACCAGCCGGGAGGAACACTGAAGCTTTCTTT.

The chain's CDR3 is CSVVDIYGYTF. The CDR3, as DNA: TGCAGCGTTGTGGACATCTATGGCTACACCTTC. The chain is built from TRBV29-1 and TRBJ1-2, with D possibly being TRBD1 (5 bases). V was cut by 4 bases and J by 4 bases, with 7 bases left in between. The germline CDR1 and CDR2 sequences are SQVTM and ANQGSEA. This CDR3 has 11 residues.